This T cell receptor (beta chain) was recovered during a study of T cell repertoires in cytomegalovirus infection. Study as a whole: An indication of both CMV infection and matching HLA type came from public TCR beta signatures. Study-level results: Individuals carrying CMV plus the relevant HLA were identified by cumulative frequency of public TCR beta families.

Germline V CDR1 and CDR2: SGHTA, FQGNSA. The V segment lost 5 bases and the J segment 3 bases; nucleotides outside the gene matches: 9. The CDR3 has 16 residues. This clonotype was recorded many times. What it binds is unknown. Using its own MiXCR run on the reads, TCRdb lists one record per CDR3 protein. The sample shows a few hundred thousand distinct CDR3 sequences, roughly 15% of them seen only once. Sequences were obtained from PBMCs. This rearrangement joins TRBV7-2 to TRBJ2-5, with 10 bases matching TRBD2. The sequence derives from a human donor in good health (CMV status not recorded). Some clones in this sample may be carry-over from other donors' samples. CDR3: CASSLPGLAVKETQYF. The CDR3 DNA sequence: TGTGCCAGCAGCCTCCCTGGACTAGCGGTTAAAGAGACCCAGTACTTC. The full variable domain, rest sourced from reference TRBV7-2 and TRBJ2-5, is GAGVSQSPSNKVTEKGKDVELRCDPISGHTALYWYRQSLGQGLEFLIYFQGNSAPDKSGLPSDRFSAERTGGSVSTLTIQRTQQEDSAVYLCASSLPGLAVKETQYFGPGTRLLVL.